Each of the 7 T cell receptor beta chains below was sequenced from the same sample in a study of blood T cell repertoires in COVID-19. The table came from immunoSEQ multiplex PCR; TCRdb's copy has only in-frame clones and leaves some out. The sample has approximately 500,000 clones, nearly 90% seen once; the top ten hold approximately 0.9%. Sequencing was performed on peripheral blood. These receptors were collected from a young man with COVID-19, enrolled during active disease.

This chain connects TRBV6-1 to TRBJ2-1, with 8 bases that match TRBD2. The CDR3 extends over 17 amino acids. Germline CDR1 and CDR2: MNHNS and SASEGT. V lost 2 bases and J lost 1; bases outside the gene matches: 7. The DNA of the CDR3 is TGTGCCAGCAGTGAAAGTGTCGGGGGGGTTTCCTACAATGAGCAGTTCTTC. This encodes CASSESVGGVSYNEQFF.

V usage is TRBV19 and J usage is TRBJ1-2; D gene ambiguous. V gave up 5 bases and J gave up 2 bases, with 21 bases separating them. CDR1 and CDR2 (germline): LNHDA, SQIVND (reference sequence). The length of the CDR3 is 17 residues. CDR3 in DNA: TGTGCCAGTAGTTCATATCCCGCCGGGAGGAGGAACTATGGCTACACCTTC. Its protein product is CASSSYPAGRRNYGYTF.

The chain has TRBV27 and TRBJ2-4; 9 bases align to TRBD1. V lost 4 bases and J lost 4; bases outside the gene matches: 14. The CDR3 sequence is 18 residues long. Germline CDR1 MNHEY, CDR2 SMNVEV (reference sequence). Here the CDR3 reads CASSSLGTGSNVKNIQYF. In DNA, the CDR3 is TGTGCCAGCAGTTCCTTAGGGACAGGGTCGAATGTTAAAAACATTCAGTACTTC.

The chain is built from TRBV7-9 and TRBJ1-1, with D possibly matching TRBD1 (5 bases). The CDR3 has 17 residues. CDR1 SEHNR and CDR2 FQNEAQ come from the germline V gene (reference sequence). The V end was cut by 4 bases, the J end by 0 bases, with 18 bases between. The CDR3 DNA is TGTGCCAGCAGCTCACCTCCCGGGGGAAGCATGAACACTGAAGCTTTCTTT. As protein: CASSSPPGGSMNTEAFF.

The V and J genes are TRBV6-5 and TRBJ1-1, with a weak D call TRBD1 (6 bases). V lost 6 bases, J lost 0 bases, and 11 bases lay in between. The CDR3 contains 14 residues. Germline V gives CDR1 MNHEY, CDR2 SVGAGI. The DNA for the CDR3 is TGTGCCAGCAGGAACCAGGGGATGAACACTGAAGCTTTCTTT. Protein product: CASRNQGMNTEAFF.

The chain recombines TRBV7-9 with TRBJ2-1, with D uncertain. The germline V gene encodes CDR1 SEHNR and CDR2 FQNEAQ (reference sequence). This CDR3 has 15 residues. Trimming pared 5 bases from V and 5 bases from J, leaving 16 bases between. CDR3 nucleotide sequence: TGTGCCAGCAGCCCCCGAGCGTTGGCCCACAATGAGCAGTTCTTC. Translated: CASSPRALAHNEQFF. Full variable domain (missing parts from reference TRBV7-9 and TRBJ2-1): DTGVSQNPRHKITKRGQNVTFRCDPISEHNRLYWYRQTLGQGPEFLTYFQNEAQLEKSRLLSDRFSAERPKGSFSTLEIQRTEQGDSAMYLCASSPRALAHNEQFFGPGTRLTVL.

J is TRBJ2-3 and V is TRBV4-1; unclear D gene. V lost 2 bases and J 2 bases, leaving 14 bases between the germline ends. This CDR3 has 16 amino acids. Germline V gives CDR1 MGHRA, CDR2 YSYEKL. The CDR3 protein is CASSQPRLGNTDTQYF. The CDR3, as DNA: TGCGCCAGCAGCCAACCTCGACTTGGAAACACAGATACGCAGTATTTT.